Below, one TCR beta chain is given with its context. This sample is part of a study of blood T cell repertoires in COVID-19. Overall study: The United States, Italy and Spain were the sources of the acute and convalescent COVID-19 samples. In each case, the material was cDNA or gDNA derived from T cells, B-cell-depleted T cells, or PBMCs.

In the original workflow: Amplification from reference gene primers served as the basis for estimated nucleated cell counts. Profiled with immunoSEQ multiplex PCR; TCRdb holds only in-frame clones, not every one. That table gives V, J and clone size, and the DNA gave D and trimming. The table shows around 130,000 clones, with 88% occurring only once. In germline, CDR1 is SGHNT, CDR2 YENEEA. Trimming pared 5 bases from V and 3 bases from J, leaving 10 bases between. This CDR3 is built from 13 residues. One Seattle source followed patients from active infection through their disease course. The chain has TRBV11-3 and TRBJ2-5; a weak D match, TRBD2 (6 bases). This sequence was found in a human donor with COVID-19, enrolled during active disease. The donor label of this sample is uncertain. Sequencing used peripheral blood. CDR3 DNA: TGTGCCAGCAGCCTTGAGCGGGAAGAGACCCAGTACTTC. It yields the protein CASSLEREETQYF.